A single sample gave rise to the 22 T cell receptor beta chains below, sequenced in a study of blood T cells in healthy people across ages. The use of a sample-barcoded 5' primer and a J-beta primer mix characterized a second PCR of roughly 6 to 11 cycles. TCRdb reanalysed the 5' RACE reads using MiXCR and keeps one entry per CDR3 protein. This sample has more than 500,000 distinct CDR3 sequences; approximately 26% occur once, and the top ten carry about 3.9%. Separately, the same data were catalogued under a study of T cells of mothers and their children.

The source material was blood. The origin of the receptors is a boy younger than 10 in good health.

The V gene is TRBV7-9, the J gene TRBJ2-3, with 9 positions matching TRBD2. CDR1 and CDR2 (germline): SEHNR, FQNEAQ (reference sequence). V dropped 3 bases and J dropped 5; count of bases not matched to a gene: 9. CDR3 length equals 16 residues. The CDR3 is CASSFTMAGGEDTQYF. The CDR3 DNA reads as TGTGCCAGCAGCTTTACAATGGCGGGAGGGGAAGATACGCAGTATTTT.

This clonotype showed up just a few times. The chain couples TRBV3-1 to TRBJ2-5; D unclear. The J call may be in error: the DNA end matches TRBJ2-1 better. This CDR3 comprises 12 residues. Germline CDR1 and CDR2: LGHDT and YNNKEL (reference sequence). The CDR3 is CASSQGPKRQFF. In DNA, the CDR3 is TGTGCCAGCAGCCAAGGCCCCAAGCGGCAGTTCTTC.

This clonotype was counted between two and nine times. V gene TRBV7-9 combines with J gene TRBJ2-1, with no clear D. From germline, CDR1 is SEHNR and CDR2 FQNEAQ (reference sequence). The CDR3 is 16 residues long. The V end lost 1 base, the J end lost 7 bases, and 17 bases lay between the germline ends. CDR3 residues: CASSLVRRSGRNEQFF. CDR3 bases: TGTGCCAGCAGCTTAGTTCGTCGTTCCGGGCGGAATGAGCAGTTCTTC.

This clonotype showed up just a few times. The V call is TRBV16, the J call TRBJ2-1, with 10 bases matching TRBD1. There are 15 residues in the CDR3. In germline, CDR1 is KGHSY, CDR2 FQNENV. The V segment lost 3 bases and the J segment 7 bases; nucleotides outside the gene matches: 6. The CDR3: CASSQARTGGNEQFF. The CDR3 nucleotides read TGTGCCAGCAGCCAGGCGAGGACAGGGGGGAATGAGCAGTTCTTC.

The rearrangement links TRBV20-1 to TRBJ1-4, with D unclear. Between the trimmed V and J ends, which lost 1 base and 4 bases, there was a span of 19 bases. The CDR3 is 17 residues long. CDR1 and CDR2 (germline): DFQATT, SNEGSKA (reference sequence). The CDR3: CSARARLKLKSNEKLFF. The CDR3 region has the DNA TGCAGTGCTAGAGCTAGACTAAAATTGAAGAGTAATGAAAAACTGTTTTTT.

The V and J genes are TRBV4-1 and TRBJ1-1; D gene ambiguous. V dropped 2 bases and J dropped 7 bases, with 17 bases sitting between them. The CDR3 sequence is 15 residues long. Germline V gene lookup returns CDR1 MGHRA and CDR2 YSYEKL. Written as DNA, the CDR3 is TGCGCCAGCAGCCAATCGAGGTTTAGGCCGGATGAAGCTTTCTTT. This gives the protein CASSQSRFRPDEAFF.

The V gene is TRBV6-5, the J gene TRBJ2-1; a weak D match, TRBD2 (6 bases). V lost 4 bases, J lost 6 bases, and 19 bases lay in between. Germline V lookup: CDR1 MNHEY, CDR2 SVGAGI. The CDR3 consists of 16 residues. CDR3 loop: CASSFSGGWRRNEQFF. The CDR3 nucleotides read TGTGCCAGCAGTTTCTCTGGGGGGTGGCGGCGCAATGAGCAGTTCTTC.

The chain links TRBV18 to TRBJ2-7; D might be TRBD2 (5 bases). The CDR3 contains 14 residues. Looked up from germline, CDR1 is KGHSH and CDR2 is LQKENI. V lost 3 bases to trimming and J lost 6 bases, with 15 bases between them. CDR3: CASSPGYGESEQYF. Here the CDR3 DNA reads TGTGCCAGCTCACCGGGTTACGGGGAATCCGAGCAGTACTTC.

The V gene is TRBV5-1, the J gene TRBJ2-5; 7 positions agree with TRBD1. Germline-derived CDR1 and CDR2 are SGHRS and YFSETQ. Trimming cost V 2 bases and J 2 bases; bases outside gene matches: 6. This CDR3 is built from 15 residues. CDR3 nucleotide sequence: TGCGCCAGCAGCTTCTCCGGGACAGCTCAAGAGACCCAGTACTTC. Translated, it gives CASSFSGTAQETQYF. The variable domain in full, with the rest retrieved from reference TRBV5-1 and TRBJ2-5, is KAGVTQTPRYLIKTRGQQVTLSCSPISGHRSVSWYQQTPGQGLQFLFEYFSETQRNKGNFPGRFSGRQFSNSRSEMNVSTLELGDSALYLCASSFSGTAQETQYFGPGTRLLVL.

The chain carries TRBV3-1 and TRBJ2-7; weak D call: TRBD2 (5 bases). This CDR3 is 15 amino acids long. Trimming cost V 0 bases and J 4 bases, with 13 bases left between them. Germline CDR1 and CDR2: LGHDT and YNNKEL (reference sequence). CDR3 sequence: CASSQDSGVRYEQYF. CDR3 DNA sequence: TGTGCCAGCAGCCAAGATTCCGGGGTCAGATACGAGCAGTACTTC.

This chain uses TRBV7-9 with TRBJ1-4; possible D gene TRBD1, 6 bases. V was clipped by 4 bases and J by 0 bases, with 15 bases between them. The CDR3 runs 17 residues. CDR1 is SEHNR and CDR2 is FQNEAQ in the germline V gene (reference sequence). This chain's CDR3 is CASSSVRTAPTNEKLFF. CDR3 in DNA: TGTGCCAGCAGCTCTGTGAGGACAGCGCCAACTAATGAAAAACTGTTTTTT. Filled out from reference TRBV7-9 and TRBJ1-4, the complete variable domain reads DTGVSQNPRHKITKRGQNVTFRCDPISEHNRLYWYRQTLGQGPEFLTYFQNEAQLEKSRLLSDRFSAERPKGSFSTLEIQRTEQGDSAMYLCASSSVRTAPTNEKLFFGSGTQLSVL.

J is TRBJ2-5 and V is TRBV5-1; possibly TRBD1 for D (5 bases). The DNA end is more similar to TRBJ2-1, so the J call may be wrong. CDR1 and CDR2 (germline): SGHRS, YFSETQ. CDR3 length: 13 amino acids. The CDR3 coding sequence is TGCGCCAGCAGTCTACAGGCTATTGATGAGCAGTTCTTC. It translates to CASSLQAIDEQFF.

CDR3 region: CASSLPWRSYEQYF. The CDR3 bases are TGCGCCAGCAGCCTCCCCTGGCGGTCCTACGAGCAGTACTTC. The chain combines TRBV5-1 with TRBJ2-7, with unresolved D. This CDR3 has 14 amino acids. Germline loops: CDR1 SGHRS, CDR2 YFSETQ. Trimming stripped 4 bases from V and 1 base from J, with 12 bases between.

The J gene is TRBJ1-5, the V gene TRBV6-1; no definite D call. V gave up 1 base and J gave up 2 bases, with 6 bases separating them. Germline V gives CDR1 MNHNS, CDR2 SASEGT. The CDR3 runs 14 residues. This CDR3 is CASSEGSGNQPQHF. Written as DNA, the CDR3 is TGTGCCAGCAGTGAAGGGAGTGGCAATCAGCCCCAGCATTTT.

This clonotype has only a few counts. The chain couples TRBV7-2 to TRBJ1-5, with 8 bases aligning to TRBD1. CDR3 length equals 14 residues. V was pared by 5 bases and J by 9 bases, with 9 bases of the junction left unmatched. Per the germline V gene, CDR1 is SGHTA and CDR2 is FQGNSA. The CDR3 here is CASSTRQGRGPQHF. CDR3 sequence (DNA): TGTGCCAGCAGCACCCGACAGGGGAGAGGGCCCCAGCATTTT.

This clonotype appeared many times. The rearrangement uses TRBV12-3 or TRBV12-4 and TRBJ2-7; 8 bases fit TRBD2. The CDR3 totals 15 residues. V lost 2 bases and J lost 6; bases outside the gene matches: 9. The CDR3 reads CASSLTGGRNSEQYF. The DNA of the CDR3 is TGTGCCAGCAGTTTAACTGGCGGGAGGAATAGCGAGCAGTACTTC.

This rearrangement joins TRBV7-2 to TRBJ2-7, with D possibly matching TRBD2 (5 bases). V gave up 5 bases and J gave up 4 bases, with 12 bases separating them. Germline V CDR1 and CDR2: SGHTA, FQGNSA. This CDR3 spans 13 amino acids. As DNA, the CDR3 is TGTGCCAGCAGCACCCGGACTCGATACGAGCAGTACTTC. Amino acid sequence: CASSTRTRYEQYF.

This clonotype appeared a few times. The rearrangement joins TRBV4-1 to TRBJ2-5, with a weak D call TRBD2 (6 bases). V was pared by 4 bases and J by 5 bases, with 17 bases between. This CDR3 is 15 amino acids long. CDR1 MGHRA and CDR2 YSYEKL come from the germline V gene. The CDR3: CASSPGLAIPETQYF. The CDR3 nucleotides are TGCGCCAGCAGCCCGGGACTCGCCATTCCGGAGACCCAGTACTTC.

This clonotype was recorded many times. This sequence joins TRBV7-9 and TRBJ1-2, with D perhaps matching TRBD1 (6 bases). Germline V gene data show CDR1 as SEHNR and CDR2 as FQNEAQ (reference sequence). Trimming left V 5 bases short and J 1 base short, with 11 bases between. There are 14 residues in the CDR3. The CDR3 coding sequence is TGTGCCAGCAGCCCAACAGGGATTAACTATGGCTACACCTTC. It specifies CASSPTGINYGYTF.

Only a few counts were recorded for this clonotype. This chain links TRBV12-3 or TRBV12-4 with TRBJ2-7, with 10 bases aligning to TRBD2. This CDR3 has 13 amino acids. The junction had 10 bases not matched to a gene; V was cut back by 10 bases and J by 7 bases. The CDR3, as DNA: TGTGCCACCTCACCCGGGACTAGCGCAGAGCAGTACTTC. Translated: CATSPGTSAEQYF.

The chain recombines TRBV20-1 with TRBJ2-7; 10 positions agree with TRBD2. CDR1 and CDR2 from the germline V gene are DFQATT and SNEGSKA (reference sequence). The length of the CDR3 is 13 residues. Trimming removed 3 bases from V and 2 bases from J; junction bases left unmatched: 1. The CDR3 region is CSARLAGAYEQYF. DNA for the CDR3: TGCAGTGCTAGGCTAGCGGGGGCCTACGAGCAGTACTTC.

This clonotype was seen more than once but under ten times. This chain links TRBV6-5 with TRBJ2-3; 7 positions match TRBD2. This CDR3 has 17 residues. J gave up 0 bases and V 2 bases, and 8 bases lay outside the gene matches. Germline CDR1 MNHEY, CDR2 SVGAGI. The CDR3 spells CASSYEGGATSTDTQYF. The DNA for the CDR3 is TGTGCCAGCAGTTACGAGGGAGGGGCAACTAGCACAGATACGCAGTATTTT.